This entry lists 26 T cell receptor beta chains sequenced from one sample in a study of lymphopenia after photon versus proton radiotherapy. TCRdb keeps only in-frame clones here, not all; method: immunoSEQ multiplex PCR. The table has more than 30,000 clones, nearly 90% seen once; the top ten hold 6.5% to 8%. This specimen was peripheral blood, taken from a patient treated with proton-based radiotherapy. Every receptor here comes from a woman aged 70-85 years with pancreatic cancer. Some clones in this sample may be carry-over from other donors' samples.

This clone occurred once. The chain has TRBV2 and TRBJ2-2; D possibly corresponds to TRBD2 (5 bases). Trimming took off 4 bases at V and 4 bases at J, with 22 bases between the two ends. The length of the CDR3 is 18 residues. Germline V lookup: CDR1 SNHLY, CDR2 FYNNEI. CDR3: CASSGRGWGDFSTGELFF. The DNA of the CDR3 is TGTGCCAGCAGTGGGCGCGGGTGGGGAGACTTTTCCACCGGGGAGCTGTTTTTT.

This clone was recorded only once. V usage is TRBV5-6 and J usage is TRBJ1-2, with TRBD1 matching over 8 bases. The CDR3 spans 13 residues. From germline, CDR1 is SGHDT and CDR2 YYEEEE. The J segment lost 2 bases and the V segment lost 4 bases, leaving 1 base of the junction unmatched. This CDR3 reads CASSNRGNYGYTF. CDR3 DNA: TGTGCCAGCAGCAACAGGGGGAACTATGGCTACACCTTC.

This chain uses TRBV6-5 with TRBJ2-5; TRBD1 matches 8 bases. Germline CDR1 MNHEY, CDR2 SVGAGI. The junction had 5 bases not matched to a gene; V was cut back by 0 bases and J by 5 bases. This CDR3 is 15 amino acids long. The CDR3 DNA reads as TGTGCCAGCAGTTACTCGCCAGGGGGCTGGGAGACCCAGTACTTC. Protein product: CASSYSPGGWETQYF.

The chain employs TRBV11-3 and TRBJ1-5; D is perhaps TRBD1 (5 bases). The CDR3 sequence is 10 residues long. With 10 bases removed from V and 7 bases from J, the gap between germline ends came to 8 bases. CDR1 and CDR2 from the germline V gene are SGHNT and YENEEA. CDR3 in amino acids: CAKQGQPQHF. The CDR3, as DNA: TGTGCCAAGCAGGGACAGCCCCAGCATTTT.

The chain is built from TRBV5-6 and TRBJ1-1; D not resolved. With 4 bases removed from V and 5 bases from J, the gap between germline ends came to 9 bases. This CDR3 has 12 residues. Looked up from germline, CDR1 is SGHDT and CDR2 is YYEEEE. Here the CDR3 reads CASSIRTTEAFF. CDR3 DNA sequence: TGTGCCAGCAGCATACGGACGACTGAAGCTTTCTTT.

The chain uses TRBV28 and TRBJ1-1; 10 bases match TRBD1. With V trimmed by 6 bases and J by 5 bases, 3 bases remained unmatched. Germline CDR1 is MDHEN and CDR2 is SYDVKM. This CDR3 comprises 13 residues. The CDR3 DNA reads TGTGCCAGCAGCCGGGACAGGGGAACTGAAGCTTTCTTT. It is translated as CASSRDRGTEAFF.

The rearrangement links TRBV4-1 to TRBJ2-3, with TRBD2 identical over 9 bases. V lost 3 bases, J lost 0 bases, and 16 bases stayed unmatched. The CDR3 has 20 amino acids. Germline values: CDR1 MGHRA, CDR2 YSYEKL. In nucleotides, the CDR3 is TGCGCCAGCAGCCAGAGTAAGGGGCTAGCGGGGCCCCCTAGCACAGATACGCAGTATTTT. It is translated as CASSQSKGLAGPPSTDTQYF.

The V and J genes are TRBV4-3 and TRBJ2-5; a weak D match, TRBD2 (6 bases). Judging by the DNA end, TRBJ2-7 fits better; the J call may be wrong. The germline V gene encodes CDR1 LGHNA and CDR2 YSLEER. CDR3 size: 15 residues. In DNA, the CDR3 is TGCGCCAGCAGCCAAGGGCGGGACTTCTTCTACGAGCAGTACTTC. It translates to CASSQGRDFFYEQYF.

This clone has only one observation. The V call is TRBV7-8, the J call TRBJ1-1, with D unclear. CDR3 length: 13 residues. Trimming stripped 3 bases from V and 8 bases from J, with 13 bases between. From germline, CDR1 is SGHVS and CDR2 FQNEAQ. In nucleotides, the CDR3 is TGTGCCAGCAGCTTCGGTTTAGCGGGCGAAGCTTTCTTT. This gives the protein CASSFGLAGEAFF.

The rearrangement joins TRBV18 to TRBJ2-3; D perhaps matches TRBD1 (5 bases). Germline assignment: CDR1 KGHSH and CDR2 LQKENI. This CDR3 is built from 15 residues. V was clipped by 6 bases and J by 3 bases, with 16 bases between them. The chain's CDR3 is CASSPQGMGTDTQYF. CDR3 coding DNA: TGTGCCAGCTCCCCCCAGGGAATGGGGACAGATACGCAGTATTTT.

The chain recombines TRBV6-1 with TRBJ2-7; 7 nucleotides agree with TRBD1. The germline gives CDR1 MNHNS, CDR2 SASEGT. Losses at the gene ends were 6 bases for V and 5 bases for J; bases not matched to a gene: 10. The CDR3 totals 14 residues. As DNA, the CDR3 is TGTGCCAGCAGGACACTTACAGGGGTGGACGAGCAGTACTTC. Protein sequence: CASRTLTGVDEQYF.

V usage is TRBV4-1 and J usage is TRBJ1-3, with 7 bases lining up with TRBD1. This CDR3 has 16 residues. CDR1 is MGHRA and CDR2 is YSYEKL in the germline V gene. J was trimmed by 0 bases and V by 4 bases; bases with no gene match: 6. The CDR3 loop is CASSRPGTDSGNTIYF. The CDR3 DNA is TGCGCCAGCAGCCGCCCAGGGACAGACTCTGGAAACACCATATATTTT.

V and J are TRBV5-6 and TRBJ2-7; tentative D call: TRBD1 (6 bases). Germline CDR1 is SGHDT and CDR2 is YYEEEE. Trimming left V 1 base short and J 1 base short, with 12 bases between. The CDR3 is made up of 15 amino acids. The chain's CDR3 is CASSLSPQGSYEQYF. As DNA, the CDR3 is TGTGCCAGCAGCTTGTCCCCACAGGGATCCTACGAGCAGTACTTC.

The J gene is TRBJ2-7, the V gene TRBV7-8; the D gene could be TRBD1 or TRBD2 (6 bases each). Per germline, CDR1 SGHVS and CDR2 FQNEAQ. CDR3 size: 14 residues. The ends were cut back, 1 base at V and 4 bases at J, with 11 bases in the middle. The chain's CDR3 is CASSLVGGHYEQYF. The CDR3 nucleotides are TGTGCCAGCAGCTTAGTTGGGGGGCATTACGAGCAGTACTTC.

This clone was counted once. The chain combines TRBV19 with TRBJ1-1; D is possibly TRBD1 (6 bases). This CDR3 contains 13 residues. V was pared by 3 bases and J by 8 bases, with 13 bases between. Germline CDR1 LNHDA, CDR2 SQIVND (reference sequence). CDR3 nucleotides: TGTGCCAGTAGTATCTCAGGGGCGCCCGAAGCTTTCTTT. Amino acid sequence: CASSISGAPEAFF.

The J gene is TRBJ2-3, the V gene TRBV19, with 9 bases matching TRBD2. The V and J ends lost 1 base and 3 bases, in that order; junction bases with no gene match: 5. The CDR3 runs to 16 residues. Germline V gene lookup returns CDR1 LNHDA and CDR2 SQIVND (reference sequence). The CDR3 DNA sequence: TGTGCCAGTAGTATAGGAGCGGGAGGTGTTACAGATACGCAGTATTTT. Translation gives CASSIGAGGVTDTQYF.

The chain uses TRBV5-6 and TRBJ2-1; 14 bases agree with TRBD2. CDR1 is SGHDT and CDR2 is YYEEEE in the germline V gene. The ends lost 0 bases at V and 5 bases at J; junction bases unmatched: 10. CDR3 size: 19 residues. Written as DNA, the CDR3 is TGTGCCAGCAGCTTGGGACTAGCGGGAGGGCTTGTTGTGAACAATGAGCAGTTCTTC. Its translation: CASSLGLAGGLVVNNEQFF.

V is TRBV5-1 and J is TRBJ2-1; the D is unclear. This CDR3 is 16 amino acids long. V gave up 3 bases and J gave up 0 bases, with 13 bases separating them. CDR1 SGHRS and CDR2 YFSETQ come from the germline V gene. The CDR3 DNA is TGCGCCAGCAGCTCACAACTCGGAAGCTCCTACAATGAGCAGTTCTTC. It yields the protein CASSSQLGSSYNEQFF.

The V gene is TRBV19, the J gene TRBJ2-6; the D gene is possibly TRBD1 (6 bases). The ends were cut back, 0 bases at V and 0 bases at J, with 15 bases in the middle. Germline loops: CDR1 LNHDA, CDR2 SQIVND (reference sequence). This CDR3 spans 19 amino acids. CDR3 region: CASSIERTGSVSGANVLTF. In DNA form, the CDR3 reads TGTGCCAGTAGTATAGAGAGAACAGGGAGTGTCTCTGGGGCCAACGTCCTGACTTTC.

This chain uses TRBV5-5 with TRBJ1-4; D may be TRBD1 (5 bases). This CDR3 has 15 residues. The germline CDR1 and CDR2 sequences are SGHKS and YYEKEE (reference sequence). V was clipped by 2 bases and J by 7 bases, with 15 bases between them. CDR3 protein: CASSFRSQGGEKLFF. In DNA, the CDR3 is TGTGCCAGCAGCTTTCGCTCGCAGGGCGGTGAAAAACTGTTTTTT.

This chain connects TRBV10-2 to TRBJ2-1; the D gene is possibly TRBD2 (6 bases). Trimming pared 1 base from V and 2 bases from J, leaving 9 bases between. Germline CDR1 is WSHSY and CDR2 is SAAADI. This CDR3 comprises 15 residues. The CDR3 DNA sequence: TGCGCCAGCAGTGAGTTGGACTACCCCTACAATGAGCAGTTCTTC. Protein: CASSELDYPYNEQFF.

V usage is TRBV7-6 and J usage is TRBJ1-1; D call uncertain. Trimming removed 0 bases from V and 4 bases from J, with 6 bases in between. Germline values: CDR1 SGHVS, CDR2 FNYEAQ. The CDR3 spans 13 residues. This CDR3 reads CASSLALTTEAFF. DNA for the CDR3: TGTGCCAGCAGCTTAGCGCTGACCACTGAAGCTTTCTTT.

This chain links TRBV30 with TRBJ2-1; a weak D match, TRBD2 (6 bases). V lost 4 bases and J lost 6, with 16 bases in between. Germline V lookup: CDR1 GTSNPN, CDR2 SVGIG (reference sequence). The CDR3 length is 14 residues. The CDR3 loop is CAWNRGKYSNEQFF. DNA for the CDR3: TGTGCCTGGAACCGCGGGAAATATTCCAATGAGCAGTTCTTC.

This chain joins TRBV6-4 and TRBJ1-1; possible D gene TRBD1, 5 bases. V was shortened by 5 bases and J by 2 bases, with 9 bases between the two germline ends. The V gene's germline CDR1 is MRHNA and CDR2 SNTAGT. The CDR3 length is 13 residues. As DNA, the CDR3 is TGTGCCAGCAGTCGGGACGGCAACACTGAAGCTTTCTTT. Residues: CASSRDGNTEAFF.

The genes are TRBV7-2 and TRBJ1-1; 7 bases match TRBD1. J gave up 0 bases and V 8 bases, and 3 bases lay outside the gene matches. The CDR3 loop spans 13 amino acids. Per the germline V gene, CDR1 is SGHTA and CDR2 is FQGNSA. For the CDR3, the DNA is TGTGCCAGCCTGGGACAGATGAACACTGAAGCTTTCTTT. Translated: CASLGQMNTEAFF.

This sequence joins TRBV5-6 and TRBJ1-1, with D hard to call. CDR3 length: 13 residues. Germline-derived CDR1 and CDR2 are SGHDT and YYEEEE. V was cut by 0 bases and J by 6 bases, with 9 bases left in between. The CDR3 region is CASSLAWAPEAFF. The DNA for the CDR3 is TGTGCCAGCAGCTTGGCCTGGGCGCCTGAAGCTTTCTTT. Full variable domain (outside the CDR3, taken from reference TRBV5-6 and TRBJ1-1): DAGVTQSPTHLIKTRGQQVTLRCSPKSGHDTVSWYQQALGQGPQFIFQYYEEEERQRGNFPDRFSGHQFPNYSSELNVNALLLGDSALYLCASSLAWAPEAFFGQGTRLTVV.